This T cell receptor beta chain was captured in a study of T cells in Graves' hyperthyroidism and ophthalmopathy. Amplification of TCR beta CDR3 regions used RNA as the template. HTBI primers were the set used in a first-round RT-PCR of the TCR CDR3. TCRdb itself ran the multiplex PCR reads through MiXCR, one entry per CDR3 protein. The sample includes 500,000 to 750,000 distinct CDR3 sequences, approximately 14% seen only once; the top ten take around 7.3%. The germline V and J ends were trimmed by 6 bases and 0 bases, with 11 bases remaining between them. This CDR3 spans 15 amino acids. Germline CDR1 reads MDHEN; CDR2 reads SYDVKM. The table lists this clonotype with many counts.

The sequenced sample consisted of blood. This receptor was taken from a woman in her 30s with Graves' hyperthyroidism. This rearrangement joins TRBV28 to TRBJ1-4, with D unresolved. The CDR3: CASSPLSATNEKLFF. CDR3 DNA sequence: TGTGCCAGCAGCCCCCTATCCGCAACTAATGAAAAACTGTTTTTT.